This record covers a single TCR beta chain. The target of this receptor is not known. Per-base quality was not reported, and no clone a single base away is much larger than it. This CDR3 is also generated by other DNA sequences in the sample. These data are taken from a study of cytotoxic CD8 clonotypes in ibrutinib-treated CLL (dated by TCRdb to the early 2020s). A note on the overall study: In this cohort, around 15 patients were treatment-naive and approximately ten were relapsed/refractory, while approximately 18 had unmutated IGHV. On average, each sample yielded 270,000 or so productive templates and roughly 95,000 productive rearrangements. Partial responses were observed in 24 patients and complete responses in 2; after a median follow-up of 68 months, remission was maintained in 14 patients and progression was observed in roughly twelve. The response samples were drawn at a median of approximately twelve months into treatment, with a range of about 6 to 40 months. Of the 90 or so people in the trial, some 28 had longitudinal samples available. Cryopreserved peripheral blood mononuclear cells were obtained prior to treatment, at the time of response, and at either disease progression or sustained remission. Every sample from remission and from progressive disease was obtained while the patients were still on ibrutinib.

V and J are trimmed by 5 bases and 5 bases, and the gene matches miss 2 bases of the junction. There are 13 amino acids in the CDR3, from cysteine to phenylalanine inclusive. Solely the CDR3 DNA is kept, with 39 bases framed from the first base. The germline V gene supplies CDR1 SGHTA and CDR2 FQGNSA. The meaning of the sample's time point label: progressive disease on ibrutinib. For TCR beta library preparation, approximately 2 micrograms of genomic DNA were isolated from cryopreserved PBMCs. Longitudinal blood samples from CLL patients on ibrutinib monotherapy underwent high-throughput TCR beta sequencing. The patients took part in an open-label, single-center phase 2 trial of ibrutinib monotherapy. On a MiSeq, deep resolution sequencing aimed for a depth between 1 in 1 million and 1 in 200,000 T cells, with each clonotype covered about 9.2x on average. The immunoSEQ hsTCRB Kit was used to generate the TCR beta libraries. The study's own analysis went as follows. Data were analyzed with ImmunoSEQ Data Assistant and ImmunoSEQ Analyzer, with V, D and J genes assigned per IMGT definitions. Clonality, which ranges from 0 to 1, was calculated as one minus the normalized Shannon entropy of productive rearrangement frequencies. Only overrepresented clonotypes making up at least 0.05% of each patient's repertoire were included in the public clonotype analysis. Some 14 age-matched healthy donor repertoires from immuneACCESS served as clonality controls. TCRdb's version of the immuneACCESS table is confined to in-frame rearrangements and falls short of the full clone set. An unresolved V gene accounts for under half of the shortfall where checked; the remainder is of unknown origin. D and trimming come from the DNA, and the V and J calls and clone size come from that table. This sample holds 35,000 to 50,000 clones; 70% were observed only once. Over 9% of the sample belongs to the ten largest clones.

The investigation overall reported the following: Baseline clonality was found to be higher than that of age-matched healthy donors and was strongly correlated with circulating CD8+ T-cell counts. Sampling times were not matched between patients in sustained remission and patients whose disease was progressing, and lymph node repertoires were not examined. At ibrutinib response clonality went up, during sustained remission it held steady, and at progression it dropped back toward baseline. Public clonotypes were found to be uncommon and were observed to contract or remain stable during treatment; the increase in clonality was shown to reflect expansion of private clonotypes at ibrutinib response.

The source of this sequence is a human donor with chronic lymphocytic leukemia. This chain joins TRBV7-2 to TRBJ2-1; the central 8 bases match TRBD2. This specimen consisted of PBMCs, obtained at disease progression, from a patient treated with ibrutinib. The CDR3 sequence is CASSLSGNNEQFF. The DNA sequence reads TGTGCCAGCAGCCTTAGCGGGAACAATGAGCAGTTCTTC.